The sequence of this T cell receptor beta chain was determined in a study of blood T cells in healthy people across ages. This CDR3 spans 15 amino acids. CDR1 and CDR2 from the germline V gene are DFQATT and SNEGSKA (reference sequence). The V segment lost 1 base and the J segment 3 bases; nucleotides outside the gene matches: 5. PBMCs numbering at least 6.5 million were isolated per sample. With a J-beta primer mix and a sample-barcoded 5' primer, a second PCR ran about 6 to 11 cycles. The authors tagged each cDNA molecule using a template-switch adaptor with 12 random nucleotides. TCRdb fed the 5' RACE reads into MiXCR, producing one record per CDR3 protein. The table shows approximately 1.5 million distinct CDR3 sequences, with 35% to 45% occurring only once.

This clonotype was sampled from a woman aged 18-30 years in good health. Specimen: blood. The chain links TRBV20-1 to TRBJ2-1; the match to TRBD2 covers 8 bases. Written as DNA, the CDR3 is TGCAGTGCTAGAGCCCAGCGGGGGTTCTACAATGAGCAGTTCTTC. As protein: CSARAQRGFYNEQFF.